These T cell receptor beta chains were read from a single sample in a study of cytomegalovirus exposure and HLA in healthy donors. Assay used: immunoSEQ multiplex PCR; TCRdb lists only in-frame clones, some missing. The sample contains 120,000 to 150,000 clones, about 82% of which appear only once. The specimen was PBMCs. The receptors derive from a male donor in good health and CMV-seronegative. Each CDR3 is given with its conserved first and last residue. Fields, in order: CDR3 length, D gene, J gene, clone size, V gene, CDR3 protein, CDR3 DNA. D genes are given only for firm matches. Size is omitted from some rows. Given values are once, few, many or a class for expanded clones.

16	-	TRBJ2-2	-	TRBV27	CASSLVQVSNTGELFF	TGTGCCAGCAGTTTAGTTCAGGTATCGAACACCGGGGAGCTGTTTTTT
13	-	TRBJ2-7	-	TRBV7-8	CASSLRGTHEQYF	TGTGCCAGCAGCTTAAGGGGAACCCACGAGCAGTACTTC
17	TRBD1	TRBJ1-5	-	TRBV7-9	CASSLEDRINSNQPQHF	TGTGCCAGCAGCTTAGAGGACAGGATTAATAGCAATCAGCCCCAGCATTTT
15	-	TRBJ1-6	-	TRBV6-7	CASRGKGHSNSPLHF	TGTGCCAGCAGGGGTAAAGGACACAGCAATTCACCCCTCCACTTT
16	-	TRBJ2-1	few	TRBV5-1	CASSHAGSGSYNEQFF	TGCGCCAGCAGCCACGCGGGGTCGGGAAGCTACAATGAGCAGTTCTTC
12	TRBD2	TRBJ2-7	-	TRBV2	CASTGTTYEQYF	TGTGCCAGCACCGGGACTACCTACGAGCAGTACTTC
15	-	TRBJ1-4	-	TRBV2	CASSETAGSYEKLFF	TGTGCCAGCAGTGAAACGGCAGGATCATATGAAAAACTGTTTTTT
15	TRBD1	TRBJ1-6	-	TRBV6-5	CASRRRDRVNSPLHF	TGTGCCAGCAGACGAAGGGACAGGGTAAATTCACCCCTCCACTTT
16	TRBD2	TRBJ2-3	-	TRBV7-2	CASSPGLASGTDTQYF	TGTGCCAGCAGCCCGGGACTAGCATCGGGCACAGATACGCAGTATTTT
18	TRBD1	TRBJ2-7	-	TRBV7-8	CASSLARGGQNRPYEQYF	TGTGCCAGCAGCTTAGCAAGAGGGGGACAGAATAGACCCTACGAGCAGTACTTC
16	TRBD2	TRBJ2-3	-	TRBV7-3	CASSLGLAENTDTQYF	TGTGCCAGCAGCCTCGGACTAGCGGAAAACACAGATACGCAGTATTTT
16	TRBD1	TRBJ1-1	few	TRBV18	CASSPTGGSMNTEAFF	TGTGCCAGCTCACCCACAGGGGGCAGTATGAACACTGAAGCTTTCTTT
15	-	TRBJ2-3	-	TRBV5-4	CASSLREDNGDTQYF	TGTGCCAGCAGCTTGAGAGAGGATAACGGGGATACGCAGTATTTT
16	TRBD2	TRBJ2-1	-	TRBV5-1	CASSLQAGGPYNEQFF	TGCGCCAGCAGCCTCCAGGCGGGAGGCCCATACAATGAGCAGTTCTTC
15	TRBD1	TRBJ1-1	-	TRBV6-6	CASSEDPTGTTEAFF	TGTGCCAGCAGTGAGGATCCGACAGGGACGACTGAAGCTTTCTTT
13	-	TRBJ2-7	-	TRBV5-1	CASRGGSLDEQYF	TGCGCCAGCAGAGGAGGGTCTTTGGACGAGCAGTACTTC
14	-	TRBJ2-7	few	TRBV6-1	CASSEVQGQYEQYF	TGTGCCAGCAGTGAAGTACAGGGACAATACGAGCAGTACTTC
15	-	TRBJ1-2	-	TRBV18	CASSPAGGLGYGYTF	TGTGCCAGCTCCCCCGCCGGGGGGTTGGGCTATGGCTACACCTTC
15	-	TRBJ2-1	-	TRBV15	CATSSTGPPYNEQFF	TGTGCCACCAGCAGTACAGGGCCCCCCTACAATGAGCAGTTCTTC
16	-	TRBJ2-1	-	TRBV5-6	CASSLVGRKLTHEQFF	TGTGCCAGCAGCTTGGTTGGCAGGAAACTCACACATGAGCAGTTCTTC
15	TRBD2	TRBJ2-5	few	TRBV27	CASSLSSGGSETQYF	TGTGCCAGCAGTTTATCCTCGGGGGGAAGTGAGACCCAGTACTTC
15	-	TRBJ2-2	-	TRBV10-3	CAISDGPLNTGELFF	TGTGCCATCAGTGATGGGCCGCTGAACACCGGGGAGCTGTTTTTT
15	-	TRBJ1-5	-	TRBV28	CASRPGSPSNQPQHF	TGTGCCAGCAGGCCGGGTTCTCCTAGCAATCAGCCCCAGCATTTT
14	TRBD1	TRBJ1-2	-	TRBV19	CASSPSGGAYGYTF	TGTGCCAGTAGTCCCTCAGGGGGCGCCTATGGCTACACCTTC
14	TRBD1	TRBJ2-7	-	TRBV14	CASSPRQGYREQYF	TGTGCCAGCAGCCCGAGACAGGGGTACCGCGAGCAGTACTTC
15	-	TRBJ1-6	-	TRBV11-2	CASSLDQGNNSPLHF	TGTGCCAGCAGCTTAGATCAGGGGAATAATTCACCCCTCCACTTT
14	TRBD2	TRBJ2-1	-	TRBV2	CASGLAGVINEQFF	TGTGCCAGTGGACTAGCGGGAGTAATCAATGAGCAGTTCTTC
15	-	TRBJ2-1	once	TRBV5-1	CASSSGGGTYNEQFF	TGCGCCAGCAGCTCAGGCGGGGGCACCTACAATGAGCAGTTCTTC